The source of this T cell receptor beta chain is a study of spatial heterogeneity in lung cancer. MiXCR, run by TCRdb on the 5' RACE reads, gives a single entry per CDR3 protein. The sample lists 20,000 or so distinct CDR3 sequences, more than 8.5% occurring once. The time point: blood at routine non-recurrence follow-up after resection. V dropped 4 bases and J dropped 4 bases, with 10 bases sitting between them. CDR3 size: 13 residues. Germline V lookup: CDR1 SEHNR, CDR2 FQNEAQ (reference sequence). This receptor was taken from a female donor with early-stage non-small cell lung cancer. V and J are TRBV7-9 and TRBJ1-1; D uncertain. Specimen: PBMCs, collected at follow-up. The CDR3 region has the DNA TGTGCCAGCAGCTCGTCTCTCGGCACTGAAGCTTTCTTT. Protein product: CASSSSLGTEAFF.